This T cell receptor beta chain was profiled in a study of response to subunit inactivated influenza vaccine. This clonotype has at least ten counts. TCRdb independently ran MiXCR on the RT-PCR reads; one entry per CDR3 protein. The sample holds about 540,000 distinct CDR3 sequences, around 21% seen once. From germline, CDR1 is MDHEN and CDR2 SYDVKM. V shed 2 bases and J 2 bases; nucleotides not matched to a gene: 7. This CDR3 has 17 amino acids. This same sample was also part of a study on T cells expressing NK-cell markers. Per that study: It was by 5'RACE template switching with UMIs that TCR beta cDNA was made. Among CD8+ T cells from five or six donors, dominant NKG2C+ clonotypes accounted for roughly 1.0-7.0%.

The sequence derives from a man over 45 who received an inactivated influenza vaccine. Sequences were derived from CD4+ T cells sorted from PBMCs, sampled 11 to 12 days after vaccination. The V gene is TRBV28, the J gene TRBJ2-3, with 10 positions matching TRBD2. This chain's CDR3 is CASSLLLAGVNTDTQYF. The CDR3 DNA reads TGTGCCAGCAGTTTACTCCTAGCGGGGGTAAACACAGATACGCAGTATTTT.